The clone carrying this TCR beta chain occurred once. This specimen belongs to a study of blood T cell repertoires in COVID-19. About the study: The United States, Italy and Spain provided the acute and convalescent COVID-19 samples. Nucleic acid was either cDNA or gDNA, and it came from T cells, B-cell-depleted T cells, or PBMCs.

CDR1 LNHDA and CDR2 SQIVND come from the germline V gene (reference sequence). The length of the CDR3 is 12 residues. Trimming removed 6 bases from V and 5 bases from J; junction bases left unmatched: 1. Methods used by the authors: Nucleated cell counts were estimated from reference gene primer amplification. Profiled with immunoSEQ multiplex PCR; TCRdb holds only in-frame clones, not every one. V and J calls and clone size are given by that table; D and trimming were obtained from the DNA. Here the sample spans about 270,000 clones, approximately 86% being singletons. This TCR derives from a man aged 35 to 55 with active or convalescent COVID-19. The rearrangement joins TRBV19 to TRBJ2-1; 7 bases line up with TRBD2. Material: peripheral blood. This chain's CDR3 is CASSGRHNEQFF. The CDR3 DNA follows: TGTGCCAGTAGCGGGAGGCACAATGAGCAGTTCTTC.